This T cell receptor beta chain was captured in a study of blood T cell repertoires in COVID-19. Across the study: Nucleic acid was either cDNA or gDNA, and it came from T cells, B-cell-depleted T cells, or PBMCs.

Assay: immunoSEQ multiplex PCR; the TCRdb copy retains only in-frame clones and omits some. The repertoire holds 250,000 to 350,000 clones, with around 85% as singletons. Followed over time, Seattle patients had been enrolled while infection was active. The CDR3 runs 15 residues. V dropped 5 bases and J dropped 1 base, with 14 bases sitting between them. Germline loops: CDR1 SGHAT, CDR2 FQNNGV. This clonotype originated in a human donor with COVID-19, enrolled during active disease. The donor label of this sample is uncertain. The chain uses TRBV11-2 and TRBJ1-1; no reliable D call. The sample taken for sequencing was peripheral blood. CDR3: CASSPTRTQNTEAFF. The CDR3 DNA reads TGTGCCAGCAGCCCAACTCGCACTCAGAACACTGAAGCTTTCTTT.